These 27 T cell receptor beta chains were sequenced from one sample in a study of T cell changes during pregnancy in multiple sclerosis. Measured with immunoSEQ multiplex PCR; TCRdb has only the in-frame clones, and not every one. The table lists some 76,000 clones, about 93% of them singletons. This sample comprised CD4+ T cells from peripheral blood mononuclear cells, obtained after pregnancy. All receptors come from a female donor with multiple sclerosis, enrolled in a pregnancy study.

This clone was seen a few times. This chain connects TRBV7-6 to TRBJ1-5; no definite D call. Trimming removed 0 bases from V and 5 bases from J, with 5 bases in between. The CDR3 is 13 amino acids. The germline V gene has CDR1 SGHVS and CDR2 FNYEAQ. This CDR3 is CASSLAEDQPQHF. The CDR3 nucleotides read TGTGCCAGCAGCTTAGCGGAGGATCAGCCCCAGCATTTT.

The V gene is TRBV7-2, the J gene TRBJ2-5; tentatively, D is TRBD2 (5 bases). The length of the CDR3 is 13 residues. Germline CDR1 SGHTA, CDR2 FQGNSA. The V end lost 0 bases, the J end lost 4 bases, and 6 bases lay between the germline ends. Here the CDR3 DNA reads TGTGCCAGCAGCTTAGCAGGAGGAGAGACCCAGTACTTC. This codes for CASSLAGGETQYF. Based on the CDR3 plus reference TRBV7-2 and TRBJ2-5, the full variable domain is GAGVSQSPSNKVTEKGKDVELRCDPISGHTALYWYRQSLGQGLEFLIYFQGNSAPDKSGLPSDRFSAERTGGSVSTLTIQRTQQEDSAVYLCASSLAGGETQYFGPGTRLLVL.

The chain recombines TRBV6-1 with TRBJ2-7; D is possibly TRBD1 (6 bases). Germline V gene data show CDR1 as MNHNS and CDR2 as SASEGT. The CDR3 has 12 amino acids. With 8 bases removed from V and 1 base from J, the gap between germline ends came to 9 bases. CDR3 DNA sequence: TGTGCCAGCCTGAGGGGGTCCTACGAGCAGTACTTC. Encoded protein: CASLRGSYEQYF.

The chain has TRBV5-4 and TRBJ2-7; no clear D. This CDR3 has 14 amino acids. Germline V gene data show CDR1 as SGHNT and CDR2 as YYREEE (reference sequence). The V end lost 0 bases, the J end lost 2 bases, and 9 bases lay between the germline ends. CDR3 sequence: CASSLGGGPYEQYF. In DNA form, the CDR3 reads TGTGCCAGCAGCTTGGGTGGCGGCCCCTACGAGCAGTACTTC.

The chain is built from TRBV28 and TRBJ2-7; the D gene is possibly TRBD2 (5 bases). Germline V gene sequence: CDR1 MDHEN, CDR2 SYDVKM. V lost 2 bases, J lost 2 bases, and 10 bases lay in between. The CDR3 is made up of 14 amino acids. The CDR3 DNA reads TGTGCCAGCAGTTTAGGCGGGTTTCCCTACGAGCAGTACTTC. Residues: CASSLGGFPYEQYF.

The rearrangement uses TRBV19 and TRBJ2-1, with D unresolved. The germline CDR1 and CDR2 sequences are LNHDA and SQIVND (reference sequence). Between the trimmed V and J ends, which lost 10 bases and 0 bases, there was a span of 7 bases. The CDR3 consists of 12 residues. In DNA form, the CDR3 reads TGTGCCACCTCGTTCTCCTACAATGAGCAGTTCTTC. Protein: CATSFSYNEQFF.

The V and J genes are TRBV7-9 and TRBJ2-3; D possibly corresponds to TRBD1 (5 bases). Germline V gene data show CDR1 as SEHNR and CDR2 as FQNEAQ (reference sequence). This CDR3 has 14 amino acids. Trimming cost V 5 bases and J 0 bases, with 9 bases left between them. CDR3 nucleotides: TGTGCCAGCAGCGCGACAGCTAGCACAGATACGCAGTATTTT. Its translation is CASSATASTDTQYF.

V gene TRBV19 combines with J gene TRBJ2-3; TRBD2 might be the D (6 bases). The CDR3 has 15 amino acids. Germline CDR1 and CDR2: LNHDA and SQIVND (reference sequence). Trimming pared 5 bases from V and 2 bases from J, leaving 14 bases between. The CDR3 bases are TGTGCCAGTAGTCCGAGGGACTCGCTCACAGATACGCAGTATTTT. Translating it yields CASSPRDSLTDTQYF.

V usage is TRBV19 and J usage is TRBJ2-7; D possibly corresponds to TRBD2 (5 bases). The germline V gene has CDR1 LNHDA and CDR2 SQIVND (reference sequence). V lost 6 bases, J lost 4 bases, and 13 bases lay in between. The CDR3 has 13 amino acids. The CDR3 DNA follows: TGTGCCAGTAGCCCGGGAAGGGAGTACGAGCAGTACTTC. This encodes CASSPGREYEQYF.

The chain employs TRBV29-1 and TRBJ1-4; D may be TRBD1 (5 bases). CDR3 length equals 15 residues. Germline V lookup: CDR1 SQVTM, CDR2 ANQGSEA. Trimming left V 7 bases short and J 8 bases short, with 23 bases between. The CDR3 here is CSATLREGDSEKLFF. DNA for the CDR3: TGCAGCGCGACACTCAGGGAAGGCGATTCGGAAAAACTGTTTTTT.

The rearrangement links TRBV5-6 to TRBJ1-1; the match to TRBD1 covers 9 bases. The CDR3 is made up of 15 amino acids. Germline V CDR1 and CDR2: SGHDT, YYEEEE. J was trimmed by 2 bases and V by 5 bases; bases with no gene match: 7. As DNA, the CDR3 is TGTGCCAGCAGTCGACCGGGACAGGGTAACACTGAAGCTTTCTTT. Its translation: CASSRPGQGNTEAFF.

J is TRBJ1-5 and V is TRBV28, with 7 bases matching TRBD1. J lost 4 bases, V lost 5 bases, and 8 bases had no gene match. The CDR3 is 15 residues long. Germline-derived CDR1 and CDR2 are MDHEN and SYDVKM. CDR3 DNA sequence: TGTGCCAGCAGTGGAGCTGGGACAGAGAATCAGCCCCAGCATTTT. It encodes CASSGAGTENQPQHF.

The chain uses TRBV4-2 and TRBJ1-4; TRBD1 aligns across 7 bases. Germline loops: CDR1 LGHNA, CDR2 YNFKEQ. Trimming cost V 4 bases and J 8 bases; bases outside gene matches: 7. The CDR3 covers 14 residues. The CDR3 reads CASSPPGQQEKLFF. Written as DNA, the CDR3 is TGTGCCAGCAGCCCACCGGGACAGCAGGAAAAACTGTTTTTT.

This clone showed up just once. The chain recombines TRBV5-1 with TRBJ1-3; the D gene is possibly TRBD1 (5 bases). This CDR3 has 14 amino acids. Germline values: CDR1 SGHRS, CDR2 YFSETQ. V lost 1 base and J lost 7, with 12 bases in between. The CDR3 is CASSLSQGLNTIYF. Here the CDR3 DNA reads TGCGCCAGCAGCTTGAGCCAGGGTTTGAACACCATATATTTT.

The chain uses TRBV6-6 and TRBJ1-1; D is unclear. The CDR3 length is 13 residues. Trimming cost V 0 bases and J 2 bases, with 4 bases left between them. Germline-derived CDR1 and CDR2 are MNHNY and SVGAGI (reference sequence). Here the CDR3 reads CASSYSSNTEAFF. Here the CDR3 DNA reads TGTGCCAGCAGTTACTCATCTAACACTGAAGCTTTCTTT.

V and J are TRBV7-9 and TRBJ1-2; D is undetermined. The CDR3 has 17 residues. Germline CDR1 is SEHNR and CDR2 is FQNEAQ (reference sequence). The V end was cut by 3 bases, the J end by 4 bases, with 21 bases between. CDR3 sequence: CASSFNQEIPSLYGYTF. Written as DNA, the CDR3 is TGTGCCAGCAGCTTTAATCAAGAGATCCCCTCTCTCTATGGCTACACCTTC.

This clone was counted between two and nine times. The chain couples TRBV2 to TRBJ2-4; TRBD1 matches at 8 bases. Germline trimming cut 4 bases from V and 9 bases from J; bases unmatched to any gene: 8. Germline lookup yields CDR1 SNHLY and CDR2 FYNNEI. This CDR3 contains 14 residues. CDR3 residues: CASSGRTGQSIQYF. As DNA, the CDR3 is TGTGCCAGCAGTGGGCGGACAGGGCAGTCCATTCAGTACTTC.

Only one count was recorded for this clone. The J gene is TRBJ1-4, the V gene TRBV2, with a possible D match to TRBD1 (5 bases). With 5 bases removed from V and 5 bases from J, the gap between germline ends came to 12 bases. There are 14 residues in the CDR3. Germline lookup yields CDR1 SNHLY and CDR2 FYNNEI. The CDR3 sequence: CASSPWGDNEKLFF. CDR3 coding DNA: TGTGCCAGCAGTCCTTGGGGGGACAATGAAAAACTGTTTTTT.

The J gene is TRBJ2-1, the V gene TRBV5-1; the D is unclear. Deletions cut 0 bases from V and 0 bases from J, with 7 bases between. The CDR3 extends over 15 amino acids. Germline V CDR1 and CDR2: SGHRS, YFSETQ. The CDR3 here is CASSLEESSYNEQFF. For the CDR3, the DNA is TGCGCCAGCAGCTTGGAGGAGAGCTCCTACAATGAGCAGTTCTTC.

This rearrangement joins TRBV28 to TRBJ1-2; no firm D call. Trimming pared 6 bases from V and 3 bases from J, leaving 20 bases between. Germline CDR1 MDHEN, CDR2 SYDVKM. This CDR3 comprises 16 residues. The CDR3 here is CASRPSTRSYDYGYTF. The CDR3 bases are TGTGCCAGCAGGCCCAGTACGAGGTCGTATGACTATGGCTACACCTTC.

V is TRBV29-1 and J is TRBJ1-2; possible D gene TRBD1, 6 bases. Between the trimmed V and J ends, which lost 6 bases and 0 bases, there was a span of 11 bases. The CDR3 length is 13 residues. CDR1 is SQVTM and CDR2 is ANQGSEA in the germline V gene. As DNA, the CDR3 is TGCAGCGTGCTTGACAGGCCTAACTATGGCTACACCTTC. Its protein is CSVLDRPNYGYTF.

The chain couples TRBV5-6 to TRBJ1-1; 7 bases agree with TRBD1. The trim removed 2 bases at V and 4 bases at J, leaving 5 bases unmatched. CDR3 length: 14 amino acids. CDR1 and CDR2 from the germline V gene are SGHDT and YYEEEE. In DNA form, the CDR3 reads TGTGCCAGCAGCTTCCGGACAGGTAGCACTGAAGCTTTCTTT. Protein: CASSFRTGSTEAFF.

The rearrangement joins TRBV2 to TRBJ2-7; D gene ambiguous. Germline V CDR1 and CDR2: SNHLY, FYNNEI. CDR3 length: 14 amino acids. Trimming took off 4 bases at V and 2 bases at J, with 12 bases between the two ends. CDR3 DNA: TGTGCCAGCAGTGTGCAGGCTCTACCCTACGAGCAGTACTTC. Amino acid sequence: CASSVQALPYEQYF.

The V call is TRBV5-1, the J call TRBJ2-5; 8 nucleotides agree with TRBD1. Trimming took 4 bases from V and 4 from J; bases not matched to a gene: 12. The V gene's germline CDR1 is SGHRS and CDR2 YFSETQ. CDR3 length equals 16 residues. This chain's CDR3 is CASSQDRTGWGETQYF. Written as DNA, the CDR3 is TGCGCCAGCAGCCAAGACAGGACAGGGTGGGGAGAGACCCAGTACTTC.

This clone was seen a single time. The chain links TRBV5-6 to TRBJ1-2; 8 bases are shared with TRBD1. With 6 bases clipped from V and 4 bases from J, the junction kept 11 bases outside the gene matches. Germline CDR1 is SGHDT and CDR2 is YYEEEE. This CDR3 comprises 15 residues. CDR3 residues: CASNLDQGALYGYTF. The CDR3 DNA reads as TGTGCCAGCAACCTCGATCAGGGGGCCCTCTATGGCTACACCTTC.

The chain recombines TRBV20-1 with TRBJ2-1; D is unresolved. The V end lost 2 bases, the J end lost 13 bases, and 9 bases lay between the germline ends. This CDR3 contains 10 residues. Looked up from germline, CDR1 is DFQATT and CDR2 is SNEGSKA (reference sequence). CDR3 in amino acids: CSARSSNQFF. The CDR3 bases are TGCAGTGCTAGAAGTAGCAATCAGTTCTTC.

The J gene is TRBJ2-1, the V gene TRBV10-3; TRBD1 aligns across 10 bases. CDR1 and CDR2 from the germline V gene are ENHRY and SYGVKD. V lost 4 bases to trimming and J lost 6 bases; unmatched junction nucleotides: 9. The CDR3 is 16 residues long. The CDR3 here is CAISVSGTGVSNEQFF. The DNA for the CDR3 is TGTGCCATCAGTGTGAGCGGGACAGGGGTAAGCAATGAGCAGTTCTTC.